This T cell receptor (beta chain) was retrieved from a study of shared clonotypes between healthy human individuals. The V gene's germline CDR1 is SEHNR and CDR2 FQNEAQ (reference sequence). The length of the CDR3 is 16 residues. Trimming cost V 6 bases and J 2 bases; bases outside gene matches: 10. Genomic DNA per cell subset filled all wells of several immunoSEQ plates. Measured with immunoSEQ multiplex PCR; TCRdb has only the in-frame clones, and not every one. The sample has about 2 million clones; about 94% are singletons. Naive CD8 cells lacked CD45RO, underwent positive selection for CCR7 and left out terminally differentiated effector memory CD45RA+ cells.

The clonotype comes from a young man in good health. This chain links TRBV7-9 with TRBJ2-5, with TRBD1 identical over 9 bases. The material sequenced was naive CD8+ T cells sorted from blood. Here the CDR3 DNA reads TGTGCCAGCAGGACCGGGACAGGGACCTTACAAGAGACCCAGTACTTC. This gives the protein CASRTGTGTLQETQYF.